A single sample is the source of the 25 T cell receptor beta chains below, sequenced in a study of control samples from healthy donors and cancer patients. The assay was immunoSEQ multiplex PCR, and TCRdb's table has in-frame clones only and misses some. The sample shows 100,000 to 150,000 clones, roughly 87% of them seen only once. The material sequenced was blood. Receptors were obtained from a man between 18 and 29 years old in good health.

This clone was detected only once. The gene calls are TRBV19 and TRBJ1-3, with D possibly matching TRBD1 (5 bases). The CDR3 is made up of 14 amino acids. CDR1 and CDR2 from the germline V gene are LNHDA and SQIVND (reference sequence). V lost 5 bases and J lost 0, with 8 bases in between. CDR3 region: CASSGGLSGNTIYF. In nucleotides, the CDR3 is TGTGCCAGTAGTGGGGGTCTCTCTGGAAACACCATATATTTT.

The chain is built from TRBV3-1 (or the pseudogene TRBV3-2) and TRBJ2-7; 10 bases line up with TRBD1. The ends lost 3 bases at V and 2 bases at J; junction bases unmatched: 13. Germline-derived CDR1 and CDR2 are LGHDT and YNNKEL (reference sequence). CDR3 size: 18 residues. CDR3 sequence reads: CASSQTGGSYRGTYEQYF. CDR3 DNA: TGTGCCAGCAGCCAGACAGGGGGCTCCTATCGAGGGACCTACGAGCAGTACTTC.

Points on this clone: An end of the junction does not agree with germline; a read error may underlie this. The gene calls are TRBV6-1 and TRBJ1-1; D unresolved. In germline, CDR1 is MNHNS, CDR2 SASEGT. The CDR3 sequence is 15 residues long. The CDR3 DNA reads TGTGCCAGCAGCGAAGCGTTGGGGTGGAAGAATGAAGCTTTCTTT. Protein: CASSEALGWKNEAFF.

The chain joins TRBV7-9 to TRBJ1-2; D is perhaps TRBD1 (5 bases). CDR1 SEHNR and CDR2 FQNEAQ come from the germline V gene (reference sequence). The CDR3 loop spans 15 amino acids. Trimming cost V 6 bases and J 0 bases, with 14 bases left between them. This CDR3 reads CASSTQGLANYGYTF. CDR3 nucleotide sequence: TGTGCCAGCAGTACTCAGGGATTAGCTAACTATGGCTACACCTTC.

The chain employs TRBV11-2 and TRBJ2-7; TRBD1 is a possible D gene (7 bases). V lost 3 bases and J 2 bases, leaving 11 bases between the germline ends. This CDR3 spans 14 amino acids. CDR1 is SGHAT, CDR2 FQNNGV, per germline. This CDR3 reads CASSFVRGAYEQYF. The CDR3 DNA reads as TGTGCCAGCAGCTTTGTCAGGGGGGCCTACGAGCAGTACTTC.

The rearrangement uses TRBV6-2 or TRBV6-3 and TRBJ2-7; D might be TRBD1 (6 bases). The V and J ends lost 6 bases and 4 bases respectively, with 13 bases between them. CDR3 length: 13 amino acids. The germline CDR1 and CDR2 sequences are MNHEY and SVGEGT. The CDR3 DNA reads as TGTGCCAGCAGCCTGAGGGGGTCATACGAGCAGTACTTC. Residues: CASSLRGSYEQYF.

In its sample, this clone was seen once. The V and J genes are TRBV12-3 or TRBV12-4 and TRBJ2-4, with D tentatively TRBD1 (6 bases). The CDR3 totals 12 residues. V shed 5 bases and J shed 7 bases, with 9 bases lying between them. CDR3 coding DNA: TGTGCCAGCAGTCGGGACACCAACATTCAGTACTTC. Its translation: CASSRDTNIQYF.

This chain uses TRBV30 with TRBJ2-4; 7 bases agree with TRBD1. The CDR3 runs to 16 residues. Trimming removed 3 bases from V and 0 bases from J; junction bases left unmatched: 8. CDR1 and CDR2 from the germline V gene are GTSNPN and SVGIG (reference sequence). CDR3 in amino acids: CAWSRTGALAKNIQYF. CDR3 DNA sequence: TGTGCCTGGAGCCGTACAGGGGCACTAGCCAAAAACATTCAGTACTTC.

This clone was observed a single time. The J gene is TRBJ2-2, the V gene TRBV27; 7 bases align to TRBD1. J gave up 5 bases and V 5 bases, and 2 bases lay outside the gene matches. This CDR3 is 13 amino acids long. CDR1 is MNHEY and CDR2 is SMNVEV in the germline V gene (reference sequence). The CDR3 DNA follows: TGTGCCAGCAGTCAACAGGGGACCGGGGAGCTGTTTTTT. This encodes CASSQQGTGELFF.

The chain links TRBV12-3 or TRBV12-4 to TRBJ2-5, with TRBD2 matching over 9 bases. The CDR3 has 12 residues. The V and J ends lost 0 bases and 10 bases, in that order; junction bases with no gene match: 0. The CDR3 nucleotides read TGTGCCAGCAGTTTAGCTAGCGGGAGCCAGTACTTC. Encoded protein: CASSLASGSQYF.

V and J are TRBV7-2 and TRBJ2-1; 13 nucleotides line up with TRBD2. Germline lookup yields CDR1 SGHTA and CDR2 FQGNSA. V shed 5 bases and J 6 bases; nucleotides not matched to a gene: 10. CDR3 size: 17 residues. Here the CDR3 DNA reads TGTGCCAGCAGCCTCTGGACTAGCGGGAGTGTCCGCAATGAGCAGTTCTTC. It translates to CASSLWTSGSVRNEQFF.

V gene TRBV28 combines with J gene TRBJ1-5; D is possibly TRBD1 (5 bases). The CDR3 length is 15 residues. CDR1 and CDR2 from the germline V gene are MDHEN and SYDVKM. Trimming took 6 bases from V and 3 from J, leaving 15 bases between them. The DNA for the CDR3 is TGTGCCAGCAGACCGTCGGGACCCCCCAATCAGCCCCAGCATTTT. It yields the protein CASRPSGPPNQPQHF.

CDR3 loop: CASSSSLGGDTDTQYF. Here the CDR3 DNA reads TGCGCCAGCAGCTCCAGTTTAGGGGGCGACACAGATACGCAGTATTTT. The chain links TRBV5-1 to TRBJ2-3; 7 nucleotides agree with TRBD1. Germline V gene sequence: CDR1 SGHRS, CDR2 YFSETQ. This CDR3 contains 16 residues. The trim removed 3 bases at V and 2 bases at J, leaving 9 bases unmatched.

The chain combines TRBV2 with TRBJ1-2, with a possible D match to TRBD1 (6 bases). From germline, CDR1 is SNHLY and CDR2 FYNNEI. The CDR3 has 15 amino acids. The ends were cut back, 10 bases at V and 7 bases at J, with 25 bases in the middle. CDR3 sequence: CATTAKAGETSGYTF. The DNA for the CDR3 is TGTGCCACCACCGCTAAAGCAGGGGAAACGAGTGGCTACACCTTC.

This clone has just one count. V usage is TRBV20-1 and J usage is TRBJ2-5, with D possibly TRBD2 on 6 matching bases. The CDR3 spans 13 residues. The V end was cut by 3 bases, the J end by 11 bases, with 19 bases between. CDR1 and CDR2 (germline): DFQATT, SNEGSKA (reference sequence). The CDR3 bases are TGCAGTGCTAGTTCAGCGGGCCTAGTCGTACAGTACTTC. Protein: CSASSAGLVVQYF.

The sample holds one count of this clone. The rearrangement links TRBV5-4 to TRBJ1-4, with D uncertain. CDR3 size: 17 residues. In germline, CDR1 is SGHNT, CDR2 YYREEE (reference sequence). The V gene lost 0 bases and the J gene lost 4 bases, with 16 bases spanning the gap. The CDR3 loop is CASSLDGRSPNNEKLFF. In DNA form, the CDR3 reads TGTGCCAGCAGCTTGGACGGCAGATCCCCGAATAATGAAAAACTGTTTTTT.

The genes are TRBV7-9 and TRBJ2-7; no clear D gene. Trimming cost V 5 bases and J 7 bases, with 15 bases left between them. This CDR3 contains 13 residues. Germline V CDR1 and CDR2: SEHNR, FQNEAQ (reference sequence). The CDR3 reads CASSLMGPREQYF. CDR3 sequence (DNA): TGTGCCAGCAGCCTGATGGGTCCTCGAGAGCAGTACTTC.

This rearrangement joins TRBV9 to TRBJ1-6; perhaps TRBD1 as D (6 bases). Trimming left V 2 bases short and J 7 bases short, with 13 bases between. The CDR3 extends over 15 amino acids. In germline, CDR1 is SGDLS, CDR2 YYNGEE. The CDR3 loop reads CASSVSGDGNSPLHF. In DNA, the CDR3 is TGTGCCAGCAGCGTGTCAGGGGATGGGAATTCACCCCTCCACTTT.

This chain joins TRBV18 and TRBJ2-3; 16 bases line up with TRBD2. The V gene's germline CDR1 is KGHSH and CDR2 LQKENI. CDR3 length equals 17 residues. V was clipped by 3 bases and J by 6 bases; unmatched bases: 6. The CDR3 region is CASSPAGTSGRADTQYF. The CDR3 nucleotides read TGTGCCAGCTCACCGGCCGGGACTAGCGGGAGGGCCGATACGCAGTATTTT.

The chain carries TRBV30 and TRBJ1-1; D remains unclear. This CDR3 has 11 amino acids. From germline, CDR1 is GTSNPN and CDR2 SVGIG (reference sequence). Trimming shortened V by 4 bases and J by 4 bases, and 7 bases separated the two germline ends. CDR3 nucleotides: TGTGCCTGGACCCCGTCCACTGAAGCTTTCTTT. Translated, it gives CAWTPSTEAFF.

This clone is medium-sized in the sample. The chain joins TRBV4-2 to TRBJ1-5, with 7 bases aligning to TRBD1. Per the germline V gene, CDR1 is LGHNA and CDR2 is YNFKEQ. Trimming took 3 bases from V and 4 from J; bases not matched to a gene: 15. The CDR3 is 18 residues long. The CDR3 DNA follows: TGTGCCAGCAGCCAGGGAGACCAGGGGGAATTCTCAAATCAGCCCCAGCATTTT. Translation: CASSQGDQGEFSNQPQHF.

V and J are TRBV27 and TRBJ1-3, with TRBD1 as a possible D gene (6 bases). The CDR3 is made up of 18 amino acids. Germline V lookup: CDR1 MNHEY, CDR2 SMNVEV (reference sequence). V lost 6 bases to trimming and J lost 2 bases, with 23 bases between them. CDR3 region: CASRKLLSQGAAGNTIYF. For the CDR3, the DNA is TGTGCCAGCAGGAAACTACTCTCACAGGGTGCGGCTGGAAACACCATATATTTT.

This sequence joins TRBV2 and TRBJ1-5; no clear D. V was trimmed by 5 bases and J by 2 bases, leaving 16 bases between them. Germline V gives CDR1 SNHLY, CDR2 FYNNEI. The CDR3 runs 16 residues. For the CDR3, the DNA is TGTGCCAGCAGTCTCCGACCGACCCTAGGCAATCAGCCCCAGCATTTT. Translation gives CASSLRPTLGNQPQHF. Full variable domain (outside the CDR3, taken from reference TRBV2 and TRBJ1-5): EPEVTQTPSHQVTQMGQEVILRCVPISNHLYFYWYRQILGQKVEFLVSFYNNEISEKSEIFDDQFSVERPDGSNFTLKIRSTKLEDSAMYFCASSLRPTLGNQPQHFGDGTRLSIL.

The chain is built from TRBV9 and TRBJ1-2, with D unclear. The CDR3 consists of 16 residues. V was cut by 3 bases and J by 4 bases, with 19 bases left in between. Germline V gene sequence: CDR1 SGDLS, CDR2 YYNGEE. In DNA form, the CDR3 reads TGTGCCAGCAGCGGCTGGCCCGTCGAGGCTGGCTATGGCTACACCTTC. Translation: CASSGWPVEAGYGYTF.

The rearrangement joins TRBV7-2 to TRBJ1-5; maybe TRBD1 (6 bases). Trimming cost V 2 bases and J 0 bases, with 20 bases left between them. Germline V CDR1 and CDR2: SGHTA, FQGNSA. The CDR3 contains 19 residues. Written as DNA, the CDR3 is TGTGCCAGCAGCTTACGGCCAAGCCCCACGGGACATAGCAATCAGCCCCAGCATTTT. It is translated as CASSLRPSPTGHSNQPQHF.